Sequencing of this T cell receptor (beta chain) was carried out in a study of T-cell memory formation after mild COVID-19. Overall study context: The study found TCR clusters largely donor specific. Notes on the study in general: Clones which contracted sat mainly in CM and EM if CD4+, and in EMRA if CD8+. Later expanders leaned toward CD4+, whereas clones contracting from day 15 to 85 were balanced CD4/CD8.

Libraries for TCRalpha and TCRbeta carried sample barcodes and unique molecular identifiers via 5'RACE. MiXCR was run by TCRdb on the 5' RACE reads, yielding one entry per CDR3 protein. Here the sample spans 90,000 to 120,000 distinct CDR3 sequences, around 17% being singletons. Germline V gives CDR1 ENHRY, CDR2 SYGVKD. There are 19 residues in the CDR3. The ends lost 7 bases at V and 1 base at J; junction bases unmatched: 18. Concerning this clonotype: Its antigen is not known.

The V and J genes are TRBV10-3 and TRBJ2-5; 10 bases match TRBD1. The sequencing sample was made of PBMCs or a T cell subset sorted from them (not recorded which). This clonotype was sampled from a young man who had mild COVID-19 (a few samples of this study predate the infection). Cell type and time point are not known. In DNA form, the CDR3 reads TGTGCCATCAAGTCTGGGACAGGGGATTCCCGCGGCTCCCAAGAGACCCAGTACTTC. Translated, it gives CAIKSGTGDSRGSQETQYF.